This TCR beta chain was found in a study of PD-1 blockade in classical Hodgkin lymphoma. Described time point: cycle 4 day 1 (C4D1), after about 6 weeks of nivolumab. Autologous stem cell transplantation was followed by relapse in every patient, and brentuximab vedotin exposure varied. Clones were sequenced by immunoSEQ multiplex PCR, and TCRdb holds only the in-frame ones, with some missing. This table holds roughly 17,000 clones, roughly four fifths found once. The germline V gene has CDR1 SEHNR and CDR2 FQNEAQ (reference sequence). This CDR3 spans 15 amino acids. J lost 2 bases, V lost 5 bases, and 5 bases had no gene match.

This material consisted of peripheral blood mononuclear cells (PBMCs), taken before the fourth cycle of nivolumab. The sequence came from a human donor with classical Hodgkin lymphoma. The chain recombines TRBV7-9 with TRBJ1-5; 8 bases fit TRBD1. The CDR3: CASSMDRAGNQPQHF. The CDR3 nucleotides read TGTGCCAGCAGCATGGACAGGGCGGGCAATCAGCCCCAGCATTTT.